The 19 T cell receptor beta chains reported below all come from one sample, sequenced in a study of breast tumors, draining lymph nodes, adjacent tissues. One entry per CDR3 protein results from TCRdb running MiXCR on the multiplex PCR reads. The sample carries about 89,000 distinct CDR3 sequences, around 29% recorded once. Samples came from axillary lymph nodes draining the breast cancer. Material: axillary lymph node tissue. The receptors derive from a female donor with breast cancer. Some clones in this sample may be carry-over from other donors' samples.

This clonotype was found once. Being one base from a much bigger clone, this may be a read error. This chain uses TRBV7-2 with TRBJ1-3; TRBD1 aligns across 7 bases. CDR1 and CDR2 from the germline V gene are SGHTA and FQGNSA. The V segment lost 5 bases and the J segment 14 bases; nucleotides outside the gene matches: 24. The CDR3 consists of 17 residues. CDR3 DNA: TGTGCCAGCAGCCCGAGGGTTGTGACAGGGTCTGGAAACCCCGTATATTTT. As protein: CASSPRVVTGSGNPVYF.

This clonotype was seen many times. A much larger clonotype is one base distant, so this may be a read error. This chain joins TRBV20-1 and TRBJ2-2; the D is unclear. V lost 3 bases and J lost 5, with 16 bases in between. The CDR3 is 15 residues long. The germline CDR1 and CDR2 sequences are DFQATT and SNEGSKA (reference sequence). The CDR3: CSASRDSLSTGELFF. CDR3 coding DNA: TGCAGTGCTAGTCGTGACTCCTTGTCGACCGGGGAGCTGTTTTTT.

This clonotype was picked up many times. The chain uses TRBV7-9 and TRBJ2-1; 10 nucleotides match TRBD2. CDR1 is SEHNR and CDR2 is FQNEAQ in the germline V gene (reference sequence). The CDR3 is 17 residues long. The junction had 8 bases not matched to a gene; V was cut back by 4 bases and J by 2 bases. The CDR3 DNA sequence: TGTGCCAGCAGCTCCCCGCTAGCGGGAGTTGCCTACAATGAGCAGTTCTTC. Residues: CASSSPLAGVAYNEQFF.

V is TRBV25-1 and J is TRBJ1-6, with a tentative D call TRBD1 (6 bases). From germline, CDR1 is MGHDK and CDR2 SYGVNS. The CDR3 covers 14 residues. Trimming removed 6 bases at V and 9 bases at J, with 15 bases between. The CDR3 DNA reads TGTGCCAGCAGGCAAGGGGGGGCGATTTCACCCCTCCACTTT. Encoded protein: CASRQGGAISPLHF.

This chain uses TRBV25-1 with TRBJ2-3; D gene unclear. Germline assignment: CDR1 MGHDK and CDR2 SYGVNS. The ends were cut back, 8 bases at V and 4 bases at J, with 7 bases in the middle. CDR3 size: 11 residues. The CDR3 spells CASVFADTQYF. In DNA form, the CDR3 reads TGTGCCAGCGTGTTTGCAGATACGCAGTATTTT.

In this sample, this clonotype turned up many times. V usage is TRBV7-3 and J usage is TRBJ2-2; possibly TRBD1 for D (7 bases). Trimming removed 5 bases from V and 0 bases from J, with 10 bases in between. This CDR3 has 15 residues. CDR1 and CDR2 from the germline V gene are SGHTA and FQGTGA. The CDR3 protein is CASSAGGSNTGELFF. The CDR3 DNA reads TGTGCCAGCAGCGCAGGGGGGTCGAACACCGGGGAGCTGTTTTTT.

This clonotype was recorded many times. The chain couples TRBV27 to TRBJ1-5; no reliable D call. V dropped 3 bases and J dropped 7 bases, with 13 bases sitting between them. The CDR3 has 14 residues. Germline CDR1 reads MNHEY; CDR2 reads SMNVEV (reference sequence). CDR3 in DNA: TGTGCCAGCAGTTTCAGCGGAAATGGGCAGCCCCAGCATTTT. It yields the protein CASSFSGNGQPQHF.

This clonotype was counted only a few times. A read error is possible here, since a much larger clone lies one base away. The chain combines TRBV6-2 or TRBV6-3 with TRBJ1-2, with 7 bases fitting TRBD1. V lost 8 bases and J lost 8; bases outside the gene matches: 8. The CDR3 contains 12 residues. Per germline, CDR1 MNHEY and CDR2 SVGEGT. The CDR3 DNA reads TGTGCCAGCGGGCACAGGGGCAGAGGCTACACCTTC. Amino acid sequence: CASGHRGRGYTF.

This clonotype was recorded at least ten times. The V and J genes are TRBV11-2 and TRBJ2-2, with D unclear. The CDR3 is 13 residues long. CDR1 and CDR2 (germline): SGHAT, FQNNGV. Trimming shortened V by 3 bases and J by 7 bases, and 9 bases separated the two germline ends. The CDR3, as DNA: TGTGCCAGCAGCTTTTATGGAATCGGGGAGCTGTTTTTT. Its translation is CASSFYGIGELFF. The full variable domain, with the rest looked up from reference TRBV11-2 and TRBJ2-2, is EAGVAQSPRYKIIEKRQSVAFWCNPISGHATLYWYQQILGQGPKLLIQFQNNGVVDDSQLPKDRFSAERLKGVDSTLKIQPAKLEDSAVYLCASSFYGIGELFFGEGSRLTVL.

This clonotype came up many times. Here the CDR3 reads CSARDHGLAGGRRTDTQYF. DNA for the CDR3: TGCAGTGCTAGAGACCACGGACTAGCGGGAGGGAGACGCACAGATACGCAGTATTTT. The chain is built from TRBV20-1 and TRBJ2-3; 15 positions match TRBD2. With 0 bases clipped from V and 1 base from J, the junction kept 8 bases outside the gene matches. Germline-derived CDR1 and CDR2 are DFQATT and SNEGSKA (reference sequence). The CDR3 is 19 amino acids.

The chain links TRBV27 to TRBJ2-3; D not certain. The germline V and J ends were trimmed by 9 bases and 1 base, with 11 bases remaining between them. Germline CDR1 reads MNHEY; CDR2 reads SMNVEV (reference sequence). The CDR3 covers 13 residues. CDR3: CASAPWGTDTQYF. In DNA form, the CDR3 reads TGTGCCAGTGCCCCCTGGGGCACAGATACGCAGTATTTT.

As regards this clonotype: Mismatch with germline at one junction end may stem from a read error. The chain is built from TRBV20-1 and TRBJ2-2, with 7 positions matching TRBD1. The germline V gene encodes CDR1 DFQATT and CDR2 SNEGSKA (reference sequence). This CDR3 has 17 residues. The CDR3 loop reads CSARVGDSGAVCRGAVF. As DNA, the CDR3 is TGCAGTGCTAGAGTAGGGGACAGTGGAGCGGTATGCCGGGGAGCTGTTTTT.

This clonotype was counted ten times or more. J is TRBJ2-5 and V is TRBV7-2; the D is unclear. Germline lookup yields CDR1 SGHTA and CDR2 FQGNSA. The germline V and J ends were trimmed by 8 bases and 7 bases, with 11 bases remaining between them. CDR3 length: 11 residues. The CDR3 DNA follows: TGTGCCAGCGCGCTTGGAGCGACCCAGTACTTC. This sequence encodes CASALGATQYF.

Remarks on this clonotype: A much larger clone differs by one base, so this may be a read error. V and J are TRBV27 and TRBJ2-7, with D possibly TRBD2 on 5 matching bases. The CDR3 spans 13 residues. Germline-derived CDR1 and CDR2 are MNHEY and SMNVEV (reference sequence). The CDR3 here is CASSLLAHYERYF. CDR3 nucleotide sequence: TGTGCCAGCAGTTTGTTAGCGCACTACGAGCGGTACTTC.

This clonotype was seen at least ten times. The V call is TRBV7-9, the J call TRBJ2-5; D gene unclear. The CDR3 runs 13 residues. Germline CDR1 is SEHNR and CDR2 is FQNEAQ (reference sequence). Trimming pared 2 bases from V and 9 bases from J, leaving 13 bases between. CDR3 coding DNA: TGTGCCAGCAGCTTAAAACAGAACCTTTCCCAGTACTTC. Its protein is CASSLKQNLSQYF.

This clonotype has ten or more counts. A clone one base away is much larger, so this may be a read error. This chain's CDR3 is CASSLPGLSGNQPQHF. The CDR3 DNA follows: TGTGCCAGCAGCTTACCGGGTCTGAGTGGCAATCAGCCCCAGCATTTT. This chain uses TRBV13 with TRBJ1-5; D is unclear. The CDR3 consists of 16 residues. Trimming removed 2 bases at V and 2 bases at J, with 13 bases between. Germline CDR1 and CDR2: PRHDT and FYEKMQ (reference sequence).

This clonotype came up many times. The chain links TRBV28 to TRBJ2-5; the D gene is possibly TRBD2 (6 bases). This CDR3 has 15 residues. Germline CDR1 MDHEN, CDR2 SYDVKM. V lost 6 bases and J 5 bases, leaving 19 bases between the germline ends. CDR3 residues: CASSLVEGGRETQYF. DNA for the CDR3: TGTGCCAGCAGCTTAGTTGAAGGAGGGAGGGAGACCCAGTACTTC. Using reference TRBV28 and TRBJ2-5 for the parts outside the CDR3, the full variable domain is DVKVTQSSRYLVKRTGEKVFLECVQDMDHENMFWYRQDPGLGLRLIYFSYDVKMKEKGDIPEGYSVSREKKERFSLILESASTNQTSMYLCASSLVEGGRETQYFGPGTRLLVL.

Notes on this clonotype: With a much larger clone just one base away, this may be a read error. This chain connects TRBV7-9 to TRBJ2-7, with 10 bases fitting TRBD1. In germline, CDR1 is SEHNR, CDR2 FQNEAQ (reference sequence). This CDR3 is 18 amino acids long. The V segment lost 6 bases and the J segment 5 bases; nucleotides outside the gene matches: 19. The CDR3: CASRNLLGWGTGAHEQYF. DNA for the CDR3: TGTGCCAGCAGAAACCTGTTGGGCTGGGGGACAGGGGCCCACGAGCAGTACTTC.

This clonotype was counted many times. V usage is TRBV20-1 and J usage is TRBJ2-3; a possible D gene is TRBD2 (6 bases). The CDR3 contains 14 residues. Germline V lookup: CDR1 DFQATT, CDR2 SNEGSKA (reference sequence). V was trimmed by 6 bases and J by 1 base, leaving 14 bases between them. CDR3 sequence reads: CSALGGSGTDTQYF. Here the CDR3 DNA reads TGCAGTGCACTTGGAGGGAGTGGCACAGATACGCAGTATTTT.